This T cell receptor (beta chain) appears in the sequencing data of a study of T cell repertoires in ileal Crohn's disease (dated by TCRdb to the late 2010s). A note on the overall study: Median disease duration was about eight years, and around 35% of patients were identified as active smokers at the time of surgery. Every patient underwent surgery because of a complication, which was stricturing disease in around 60% of cases and penetrating disease in approximately 40%. About half of the patients received postoperative therapy: about eleven received thiopurines and over 15 received anti-TNF agents. The M6 samples were biopsies of the neoterminal ileum collected during postoperative colonoscopy. A prospective multicentre cohort supplied the 55 or so Crohn's disease patients whose TCR repertoires were analysed. The study was conducted in parallel with a multicentre cohort built to find predictors of early endoscopic recurrence after ileocolonic resection. Endoscopic postoperative recurrence was defined as a Rutgeerts score above i0. A total of about 170 mucosal samples from some 60 patients were sequenced, with samples obtained at several locations on the surgical specimen and at postoperative endoscopy.

For commercial TCRB immunosequencing, around 500 nanograms of biopsy DNA were submitted for each sample. CDR3 regions were amplified from genomic DNA by Adaptive Biotechnology using a two-step, amplification bias-controlled multiplex PCR. In the first PCR, primers covered every V and J gene segment, and in the second PCR, barcodes and Illumina adapters were added. CDR3 libraries were sequenced on an Illumina instrument. The study's own analysis went as follows. The analysis used both the pipelines supplied by the vendor and custom analysis of the raw data in R/Bioconductor with R version 3.3.0. Clonality, which ranges from 0 to 1, was calculated as the inverse of the normalised Shannon entropy across all productive clones. High-frequency clones were defined as the share of the repertoire taken up by the top 100 clones, keeping only clones that passed a 95% confidence test. The Simpson index measured repertoire diversity, and the Morisita-Horn index measured overlap between samples. TCRdb carries this immuneACCESS record with in-frame sequences only. Its versions omit some clonotypes, under half of them owing to an unresolved V gene in the studies checked, with the rest unexplained. D and trimming come from the DNA, and the V and J calls and clone size come from that table. The sample table holds approximately 12,000 clones, of which 78% were seen once. 4.5% of the sample is held by the ten biggest clonotypes.

Concerning this clone itself: Its antigen remains unidentified. No base-level quality is on record; no much larger clone is a single base apart.

Overall results and qualifications from the work: Endoscopic recurrence was found to be associated with higher high-frequency clone percentages at surgery, and recurrence was observed in all patients with clonality above 26.8% (18/57). Postoperative endoscopy was performed at varying times within the first year after surgery, with a median delay of around seven months. Sorted CD8 T cells carried more high-frequency clones than CD4 T cells, suggesting mucosal expansions were mainly CD8. Only a subgroup of patients, of unstated size, had mucosal CD4 and CD8 T cells sorted and sequenced. A significantly higher proportion of clonal expansions was observed in active smokers at surgery than in non-smokers (approximately 28% vs 17%, p=0.02).

From the germline V gene (reference sequence), CDR1 is SEHNR and CDR2 is FQNEAQ. Between the V and J ends, shortened by 3 bases and 6 bases respectively, the junction contains 5 bases. The CDR3 runs 11 amino acids, cysteine and phenylalanine included. Only the CDR3 part of the read is kept: 33 bases, read in frame from the first base. Reading the label with the study, this specimen's time point is: neoterminal ileum biopsy at postoperative endoscopy, about 6 months after surgery. To be eligible, patients had to be adults with ileal or ileocolonic Crohn's disease and an indication for ileocolonic resection. Whole ileal mucosal biopsies were kept frozen at -80 degrees C prior to DNA extraction. Genomic DNA was extracted from frozen whole biopsies with a TRizol-based method and quantified on a NanoDrop 2000 spectrophotometer.

The TCR originated in an adult with Crohn's disease. The sequencing sample was made of ileal tissue. The chain couples TRBV7-9 to TRBJ1-1, with the D segment identity uncertain. CDR3 protein: CASSFGAEAFF. The nucleotides read TGTGCCAGCAGCTTCGGGGCTGAAGCTTTCTTT.